This T cell receptor beta chain stems from a study of T cell repertoires in cytomegalovirus infection. For the study at large: CMV infection plus the matching HLA type was flagged by public TCR beta signatures.

The CDR3 length is 13 residues. Germline values: CDR1 SGHTA, CDR2 FQGNSA. The V and J ends lost 4 bases and 4 bases respectively, with 10 bases between them. TCRdb reprocessed the reads with MiXCR, giving one entry per CDR3 protein. The data hold 130,000 or so distinct CDR3 sequences, with roughly 6% observed a single time. In regard to this clonotype: What it recognizes is unknown.

The study's findings and limits: The ex vivo response showed dominance by HLA-C-restricted CMV-specific TCR beta clonotypes. The cumulative frequency of public TCR beta families distinguished individuals who carried CMV together with the relevant HLA.

Specimen: PBMCs. The V and J genes are TRBV7-2 and TRBJ2-5; maybe TRBD1 (5 bases). This clonotype was sampled from a human donor in good health (CMV status not recorded). Some clones in this sample may be carry-over from other donors' samples. The CDR3 nucleotides are TGTGCCAGCAGCTCCGACAGCCGAGAGACCCAGTACTTC. Protein sequence: CASSSDSRETQYF. The whole variable domain, filled in from reference TRBV7-2 and TRBJ2-5, reads GAGVSQSPSNKVTEKGKDVELRCDPISGHTALYWYRQSLGQGLEFLIYFQGNSAPDKSGLPSDRFSAERTGGSVSTLTIQRTQQEDSAVYLCASSSDSRETQYFGPGTRLLVL.